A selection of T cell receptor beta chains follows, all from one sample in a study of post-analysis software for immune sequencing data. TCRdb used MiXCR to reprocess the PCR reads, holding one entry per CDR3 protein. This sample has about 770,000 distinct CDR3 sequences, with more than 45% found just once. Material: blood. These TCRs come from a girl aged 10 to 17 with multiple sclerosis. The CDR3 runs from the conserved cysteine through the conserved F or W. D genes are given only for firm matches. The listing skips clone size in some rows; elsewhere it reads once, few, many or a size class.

TGTGCTATCAGGGCCGGGAGGGGGACAGATACGCAGTATTTT | CAIRAGRGTDTQYF | TRBV7-7 | few | TRBD2 | TRBJ2-3
TGCAGTGCCCCTAGGGCTGGGGGAACTGAAGCTTTCTTT | CSAPRAGGTEAFF | TRBV20-1 | . | . | TRBJ1-1
TGTGCCAGTCGGAGCTCCTATAATTCACCCCTCCACTTT | CASRSSYNSPLHF | TRBV18 | . | . | TRBJ1-6
TGCGCCAGCAGCTCCGGACAGGGGCGCTCACCTTCACCCCTCCACTTT | CASSSGQGRSPSPLHF | TRBV5-1 | . | TRBD1 | TRBJ1-6
TGTGCCAGCAGCCCCGAAAGGGGGGCGCCCACCTACAATGAGCAGTTCTTC | CASSPERGAPTYNEQFF | TRBV7-9 | . | . | TRBJ2-1
TGTGCCACCAGCAGAGATCTTGGCACCCAAGAGACCCAGTACTTC | CATSRDLGTQETQYF | TRBV15 | few | . | TRBJ2-5
TGTGCCACCAGTGACCAACTAGCGGGAGGACAACGGTTCTTC | CATSDQLAGGQRFF | TRBV24-1 | . | TRBD2 | TRBJ2-1
TGCAGTGCTAATGCCTCCCCTGGGGCCAACGTCCTGACTTTC | CSANASPGANVLTF | TRBV20-1 | . | . | TRBJ2-6
TGTGCCAGCAGCTTAAAAGGGACTAGGAGAGATACGCAGTATTTT | CASSLKGTRRDTQYF | TRBV7-9 | . | TRBD2 | TRBJ2-3
TGTGCCAGCAGCTTACGACTAACCCAAGAGACCCAGTACTTC | CASSLRLTQETQYF | TRBV7-2 | many | . | TRBJ2-5
TGTGCCAGCAGCCGCGGGACGCGTTGGAATGAGCAGTTCTTC | CASSRGTRWNEQFF | TRBV6-5 | . | . | TRBJ2-1
TGCAGCGTGGCGTTCGTGGGGGCGCTGGGCGAGCAGTACTTC | CSVAFVGALGEQYF | TRBV29-1 | many | . | TRBJ2-7
TGTGCCAGCAGTTGGGGTAGAAGCATAGCCAACGACAATGAGCAGTTCTTC | CASSWGRSIANDNEQFF | TRBV7-2 | . | . | TRBJ2-1
TGCAGTGCTAGAGATCCGAGGGGGCCTTTGTCCGACGAGCAGTACTTC | CSARDPRGPLSDEQYF | TRBV20-1 | . | TRBD1 | TRBJ2-7
TGTGCCAGCAGCTCCTGGGACAGGGCCACGGCCAATGAGCAGTTCTTC | CASSSWDRATANEQFF | TRBV13 | once | TRBD1 | TRBJ2-1
TGCAGCGTTGTCTTCTACAATGAGCAGTACTTC | CSVVFYNEQYF | TRBV29-1 | . | . | TRBJ2-5
TGTGCCAGCAGTTCGCCCTCGGGAAACACCGGGGAGCTGTTTTTT | CASSSPSGNTGELFF | TRBV6-5 | . | . | TRBJ2-2
TGTGCCAGCAGTGAGGCCTCGCCTGGAGGCTACACCTTC | CASSEASPGGYTF | TRBV2 | . | . | TRBJ1-2
TGTGCCAGCACGGACTACTACGAGCAGTACTTC | CASTDYYEQYF | TRBV6-2/TRBV6-3 | . | . | TRBJ2-7
TGTGCCAGCAGCCGGACTAGGAATGAGCAGTTCTTC | CASSRTRNEQFF | TRBV11-2 | few | TRBD2 | TRBJ2-1
TGCGCCAGCAGCCAAGGGGAAGGCAAAAACATTCAGTACTTC | CASSQGEGKNIQYF | TRBV4-1 | . | . | TRBJ2-4
TGTGCCAGCAGCGCTGTCCAACAGGGGATGTACGAGCAGTACTTC | CASSAVQQGMYEQYF | TRBV7-9 | . | TRBD1 | TRBJ2-7
TGTGCCAGCAGCCCCCTATACGAGGGCTCCTACGAGCAGTACTTC | CASSPLYEGSYEQYF | TRBV3-1 | few | . | TRBJ2-7
TGTGCCAGCAGCCGAGCGGTCAGAAATCAGCCTCAGCATTTT | CASSRAVRNQPQHF | TRBV12-3/TRBV12-4 | . | . | TRBJ1-5
TGTGCCAGCAGTTGGCGGGTTACAGATACGCAGTATTTT | CASSWRVTDTQYF | TRBV12-3/TRBV12-4 | . | . | TRBJ2-3
TGTGCCAGCTCATCCCGGAGGGTATTTGAAGACGAGCAGTACTTC | CASSSRRVFEDEQYF | TRBV18 | . | . | TRBJ2-7
TGTGCCAGCAGTGACTCAATCAAGGGGAGGGAGCAGTACTTC | CASSDSIKGREQYF | TRBV6-6 | . | TRBD2 | TRBJ2-5
TGTGCCAGCAGTACTTCCGCCGGGCCAGCTAACTATGGCCACACCTTC | CASSTSAGPANYGHTF | TRBV12-3/TRBV12-4 | few | . | TRBJ1-2
TGCGCCAGCAGCCAAGATCTCGGGTCATCTGGCTACACCTTC | CASSQDLGSSGYTF | TRBV4-1 | few | . | TRBJ1-2
TGTGCCAGCAGCTTTAACTCCCAAGAGACCCAGTACTTC | CASSFNSQETQYF | TRBV11-2 | many | . | TRBJ2-5
TGTGCCACCAGCAGAGATCGTGTGGGATACCAGTACTTC | CATSRDRVGYQYF | TRBV15 | few | . | TRBJ2-5
TGTGCCAGCAGTGAAGCAATATATACTAGCAATGAGCAGTACTTC | CASSEAIYTSNEQYF | TRBV6-1 | . | . | TRBJ2-7
TGTGCCATCAGTGAGGATTGGGAAAAACTGTTTTTT | CAISEDWEKLFF | TRBV10-3 | few | . | TRBJ1-4
TGCAGTGCGGGAGACGGGGGCGCGGGCTACACCTTC | CSAGDGGAGYTF | TRBV20-1 | . | . | TRBJ1-2
TGTGCCAGCAGCCAATCTACAGGGTCGGACTATGGCTACACCTTC | CASSQSTGSDYGYTF | TRBV4-2 | . | . | TRBJ1-2
TGTGCCAGCAGTGGCTCTGGAACCGGGGAGCTGTTTTTT | CASSGSGTGELFF | TRBV6-1 | . | . | TRBJ2-2
TGTGCCAGCAGTGCGGGACCCCCCAACAATGAGCAGTTCTTC | CASSAGPPNNEQFF | TRBV12-3/TRBV12-4 | . | . | TRBJ2-1
TGCAGCGTTGCCGAAGGGGATTACAATGAGCAGTTCTTC | CSVAEGDYNEQFF | TRBV29-1 | . | . | TRBJ2-1
TGTGCCAGCAGGATGGGACAGCTCTATGGCTACACCTTC | CASRMGQLYGYTF | TRBV2 | . | TRBD1 | TRBJ1-2
TGTGCCAGCATCCCCGGGGGACATTACAATGAGCAGTACTTC | CASIPGGHYNEQYF | TRBV7-9 | . | . | TRBJ2-7
TGCGCCAGCAGCCAAGAGGGCGGGACATACTACAATGAGCAGTTCTTC | CASSQEGGTYYNEQFF | TRBV4-1 | . | . | TRBJ2-1
TGTGCCAGCAATCGGGACAGAGAAAGTGAAGCTTTCTTT | CASNRDRESEAFF | TRBV6-1 | . | TRBD1 | TRBJ1-1
TGCGCCAGCAGCTCATCAGGGGAGCTCCCCTATGGCTACACCTTC | CASSSSGELPYGYTF | TRBV5-1 | few | . | TRBJ1-2
TGTGCCAGCAGCTTGGTTGAGCGAGGGACCCAGTACTTC | CASSLVERGTQYF | TRBV5-5 | few | . | TRBJ2-5
TGTGCCAGCAGCTTGGGAATAAAGGACAGGGGGCTTGGCGTCTCCTACGAGCAGTACTTC | CASSLGIKDRGLGVSYEQYF | TRBV5-8 | . | TRBD1 | TRBJ2-7
TGTGCCAGCAGCTCCAATTCTATAGCGTGGGAGCAGTTCTTC | CASSSNSIAWEQFF | TRBV13 | . | . | TRBJ2-1
TGTGCCAGCAGCGAACTTGGGACTAGCGGGAATCGGGACACAGATACGCAGTATTTT | CASSELGTSGNRDTDTQYF | TRBV7-2 | . | TRBD2 | TRBJ2-3
TGTGCCAGCAGCTCCGCCGGAGGGAATAATAGATACGAGCAGTACTTC | CASSSAGGNNRYEQYF | TRBV7-3 | few | . | TRBJ2-7
TGTGCCAGCAGCACGAGGACAGGGAGCACAGATACGCAGTATTTT | CASSTRTGSTDTQYF | TRBV7-9 | few | TRBD1 | TRBJ2-3
TGTGCCAGCAGCTTGGGTAGGGCTGGGGCCAACGTCCTGACTTTC | CASSLGRAGANVLTF | TRBV5-5 | . | . | TRBJ2-6